One sample yielded the 27 T cell receptor beta chains listed below, sequenced in a study of shared clonotypes between healthy human individuals. Repertoires were generated with immunoSEQ multiplex PCR, while TCRdb's copy carries only in-frame clones and drops some. Among approximately 590,000 clones listed, 95% were seen once. CD8 cells classed as naive were CD45RO-negative and positively selected for CCR7, excluding terminally differentiated effector memory CD45RA+ cells. Sequenced sample: naive CD8+ T cells sorted from blood. Receptors originate from a woman aged 25 to 45 in good health.

The J gene is TRBJ1-5, the V gene TRBV19, with a weak D call TRBD1 (6 bases). V lost 5 bases and J 5 bases, leaving 16 bases between the germline ends. Germline lookup yields CDR1 LNHDA and CDR2 SQIVND (reference sequence). This CDR3 is 15 amino acids long. This CDR3 is CASSGRTVLDQPQHF. The DNA of the CDR3 is TGTGCCAGTAGTGGGCGGACAGTTTTGGATCAGCCCCAGCATTTT.

This chain joins TRBV19 and TRBJ2-1; D is ambiguous. Germline V CDR1 and CDR2: LNHDA, SQIVND (reference sequence). CDR3 length: 14 amino acids. V lost 7 bases, J lost 5 bases, and 15 bases lay in between. The CDR3 DNA reads as TGTGCCAGTACGCCTGAGTTCGGCCACAATGAGCAGTTCTTC. Translation gives CASTPEFGHNEQFF.

The CDR3 nucleotides are TGTGCCAGCAGCTTAGATACTTGGGCCGAGGACGATGAAAAACTGTTTTTT. Encoded protein: CASSLDTWAEDDEKLFF. The V gene is TRBV11-2, the J gene TRBJ1-4, with no clear D. Germline CDR1 and CDR2: SGHAT and FQNNGV. The CDR3 totals 17 residues. Trimming shortened V by 0 bases and J by 6 bases, and 17 bases separated the two germline ends.

Here the CDR3 DNA reads TGTGCCTGGAGTGATGGGGCTCAGCCCCAGCATTTT. Translation: CAWSDGAQPQHF. The V call is TRBV30, the J call TRBJ1-5; tentative D call: TRBD1 (5 bases). CDR3 length equals 12 residues. Trimming removed 1 base at V and 6 bases at J, with 7 bases between. CDR1 and CDR2 from the germline V gene are GTSNPN and SVGIG (reference sequence).

Turning to this clone: The junction and the germline gene differ at one end; a read error may be behind it. The gene calls are TRBV7-6 and TRBJ2-5, with D unresolved. This CDR3 has 13 amino acids. The germline V gene encodes CDR1 SGHVS and CDR2 FNYEAQ. For the CDR3, the DNA is TGTGCCAGCAGCTTAATCGACCAGGAGACCCAGTACTTC. As protein: CASSLIDQETQYF.

V usage is TRBV13 and J usage is TRBJ2-7, with TRBD2 as a possible D gene (6 bases). The germline V gene has CDR1 PRHDT and CDR2 FYEKMQ (reference sequence). Trimming took 5 bases from V and 2 from J, leaving 10 bases between them. The CDR3 consists of 13 residues. CDR3 DNA sequence: TGTGCCAGCAGCGCCGGGGGAACCTACGAGCAGTACTTC. It specifies CASSAGGTYEQYF.

The V gene is TRBV5-1, the J gene TRBJ2-5; tentatively, D is TRBD1 (6 bases). The V gene's germline CDR1 is SGHRS and CDR2 YFSETQ. The CDR3 consists of 16 residues. Trimming removed 1 base at V and 0 bases at J, with 13 bases between. The chain's CDR3 is CASSLRQVGYQETQYF. The DNA for the CDR3 is TGCGCCAGCAGCTTGCGACAGGTGGGATACCAAGAGACCCAGTACTTC.

The chain carries TRBV19 and TRBJ1-1; D is undetermined. CDR1 and CDR2 from the germline V gene are LNHDA and SQIVND (reference sequence). The CDR3 is made up of 13 amino acids. V lost 3 bases, J lost 7 bases, and 12 bases lay in between. CDR3 DNA: TGTGCCAGTAGTATTTTCGGATTAGGTGAAGCTTTCTTT. It yields the protein CASSIFGLGEAFF.

V and J are TRBV9 and TRBJ2-1; no clear D gene. Trimming removed 0 bases at V and 11 bases at J, with 15 bases between. The CDR3 consists of 14 residues. Looked up from germline, CDR1 is SGDLS and CDR2 is YYNGEE. The CDR3 bases are TGTGCCAGCAGCGTAGGTGAGGCCGAGACACAGCAGTTCTTC. Residues: CASSVGEAETQQFF.

The chain uses TRBV6-6 and TRBJ1-4; no firm D call. Germline CDR1 is MNHNY and CDR2 is SVGAGI (reference sequence). This CDR3 spans 15 amino acids. Deletions cut 3 bases from V and 4 bases from J, with 12 bases between. CDR3 coding DNA: TGTGCCAGCAGTTATTTGGCAGACTTTAATGAAAAACTGTTTTTT. It translates to CASSYLADFNEKLFF.

This chain connects TRBV5-1 to TRBJ2-1; D is possibly TRBD1 (5 bases). The CDR3 loop spans 16 amino acids. The V and J ends lost 0 bases and 2 bases respectively, with 12 bases between them. From germline, CDR1 is SGHRS and CDR2 YFSETQ. The chain's CDR3 is CASSLEPQGTYNEQFF. DNA for the CDR3: TGCGCCAGCAGCTTGGAACCGCAGGGTACCTACAATGAGCAGTTCTTC.

Only one count was recorded for this clone. The chain carries TRBV28 and TRBJ2-1; 11 nucleotides match TRBD2. This CDR3 has 16 residues. Looked up from germline, CDR1 is MDHEN and CDR2 is SYDVKM. Unmatched junction bases numbered 9, after V lost 11 bases and J lost 0 bases. CDR3 nucleotides: TGTGCCCTAACTAGCGGGAGTCAGAGCTCCTACAATGAGCAGTTCTTC. This codes for CALTSGSQSSYNEQFF.

The chain combines TRBV19 with TRBJ1-1; a weak D match, TRBD1 (5 bases). This CDR3 comprises 12 residues. Germline assignment: CDR1 LNHDA and CDR2 SQIVND (reference sequence). The ends were cut back, 9 bases at V and 11 bases at J, with 19 bases in the middle. The CDR3 loop is CASTGLSLVAFF. The CDR3 bases are TGTGCCAGCACGGGACTGTCATTGGTGGCTTTCTTT.

The rearrangement joins TRBV9 to TRBJ2-1; tentatively, D is TRBD1 (5 bases). In germline, CDR1 is SGDLS, CDR2 YYNGEE. This CDR3 has 13 residues. Trimming left V 1 base short and J 8 bases short, with 10 bases between. CDR3 nucleotide sequence: TGTGCCAGCAGCGTACAGGGTATGGATGAGCAGTTCTTC. Residues: CASSVQGMDEQFF.

The chain joins TRBV13 to TRBJ2-5, with TRBD1 identical over 10 bases. The junction had 9 bases not matched to a gene; V was cut back by 4 bases and J by 4 bases. Looked up from germline, CDR1 is PRHDT and CDR2 is FYEKMQ (reference sequence). The CDR3 is 16 residues long. The CDR3 DNA sequence: TGTGCCAGCAGCTCCTATGGACAGGGGGGAGGAGAGACCCAGTACTTC. Translating it yields CASSSYGQGGGETQYF.

This chain joins TRBV5-1 and TRBJ2-1; unclear D gene. Trimming removed 4 bases from V and 10 bases from J, with 9 bases in between. The germline gives CDR1 SGHRS, CDR2 YFSETQ. The CDR3 runs to 11 residues. This CDR3 is CASSQLGEQFF. The CDR3 nucleotides read TGCGCCAGCAGCCAGCTAGGCGAGCAGTTCTTC.

The genes are TRBV27 and TRBJ2-1, with 7 nucleotides matching TRBD1. Trimming removed 4 bases from V and 3 bases from J; junction bases left unmatched: 9. CDR3 length equals 16 residues. In germline, CDR1 is MNHEY, CDR2 SMNVEV (reference sequence). The CDR3 region has the DNA TGTGCCAGCAGTTCGACAACAGGGGTCGGCTACAATGAGCAGTTCTTC. Amino acid sequence: CASSSTTGVGYNEQFF.

The rearrangement uses TRBV28 and TRBJ1-2, with TRBD1 as a possible D gene (6 bases). Trimming cost V 5 bases and J 6 bases, with 19 bases left between them. CDR1 and CDR2 (germline): MDHEN, SYDVKM. The CDR3 totals 15 residues. CDR3 loop: CASSPPAGDINGYTF. For the CDR3, the DNA is TGTGCCAGCAGTCCCCCTGCCGGGGACATAAATGGCTACACCTTC.

The V and J genes are TRBV11-2 and TRBJ1-5, with D possibly TRBD1 on 5 matching bases. Trimming shortened V by 1 base and J by 1 base, and 8 bases separated the two germline ends. This CDR3 has 15 amino acids. Germline V lookup: CDR1 SGHAT, CDR2 FQNNGV. The CDR3 region is CASSLAGGSNQPQHF. CDR3 sequence (DNA): TGTGCCAGCAGCTTAGCGGGGGGGAGCAATCAGCCCCAGCATTTT.

V usage is TRBV19 and J usage is TRBJ2-2; D remains unclear. The V gene's germline CDR1 is LNHDA and CDR2 SQIVND (reference sequence). This CDR3 spans 14 amino acids. V lost 6 bases and J 4 bases, leaving 12 bases between the germline ends. The CDR3 reads CASRDNLSTGELFF. CDR3 coding DNA: TGTGCCAGTAGAGACAATTTGAGCACCGGGGAGCTGTTTTTT.

V usage is TRBV30 and J usage is TRBJ2-7; 10 nucleotides match TRBD2. V dropped 5 bases and J dropped 2; count of bases not matched to a gene: 6. CDR1 GTSNPN and CDR2 SVGIG come from the germline V gene (reference sequence). CDR3 length: 14 amino acids. In DNA form, the CDR3 reads TGTGCCTGGGAGGGAAGCGGGAGGGCCTACGAGCAGTACTTC. Translation: CAWEGSGRAYEQYF. Full variable domain (rest looked up from reference TRBV30 and TRBJ2-7): SQTIHQWPATLVQPVGSPLSLECTVEGTSNPNLYWYRQAAGRGLQLLFYSVGIGQISSEVPQNLSASRPQDRQFILSSKKLLLSDSGFYLCAWEGSGRAYEQYFGPGTRLTVT.

This clone was seen once. The gene calls are TRBV7-6 and TRBJ2-2; D is unclear. Trimming shortened V by 1 base and J by 7 bases, and 7 bases separated the two germline ends. Germline values: CDR1 SGHVS, CDR2 FNYEAQ. This CDR3 has 13 residues. CDR3 sequence (DNA): TGTGCCAGCAGCTTAGAATCGAGCGGGGAGCTGTTTTTT. It specifies CASSLESSGELFF.

This chain links TRBV28 with TRBJ1-5; perhaps TRBD1 as D (5 bases). CDR3 length equals 13 residues. Germline V CDR1 and CDR2: MDHEN, SYDVKM. V was cut by 2 bases and J by 9 bases, with 11 bases left in between. The DNA of the CDR3 is TGTGCCAGCAGTTTAGGGGCAGGGTGGCCCCAGCATTTT. This sequence encodes CASSLGAGWPQHF. The full variable domain, rest sourced from reference TRBV28 and TRBJ1-5, is DVKVTQSSRYLVKRTGEKVFLECVQDMDHENMFWYRQDPGLGLRLIYFSYDVKMKEKGDIPEGYSVSREKKERFSLILESASTNQTSMYLCASSLGAGWPQHFGDGTRLSIL.

This rearrangement joins TRBV7-3 to TRBJ2-7, with TRBD2 identical over 11 bases. This CDR3 is built from 15 residues. Germline V lookup: CDR1 SGHTA, CDR2 FQGTGA. V shed 3 bases and J 2 bases; nucleotides not matched to a gene: 3. The CDR3 loop is CASSFLAGGPYEQYF. Written as DNA, the CDR3 is TGTGCCAGCAGCTTTCTAGCGGGAGGACCCTACGAGCAGTACTTC.

The chain combines TRBV9 with TRBJ2-7; the match to TRBD1 covers 8 bases. After removal of 3 bases from V and 6 bases from J, the junction contained 11 bases not matched to a gene. From germline, CDR1 is SGDLS and CDR2 YYNGEE. The CDR3 has 15 amino acids. In DNA form, the CDR3 reads TGTGCCAGCAGCGCCATCAACAGGGGGACGGGCGAGCAGTACTTC. Protein sequence: CASSAINRGTGEQYF.

This clone was counted a single time. The rearrangement links TRBV18 to TRBJ1-1; the D gene is possibly TRBD1 (6 bases). Germline-derived CDR1 and CDR2 are KGHSH and LQKENI. The CDR3 has 15 residues. Trimming took 0 bases from V and 10 from J, leaving 18 bases between them. This chain's CDR3 is CASSPPKGDDPGAFF. In nucleotides, the CDR3 is TGTGCCAGCTCACCACCGAAGGGGGACGACCCAGGAGCTTTCTTT.

A word on this clone: The sample carries other DNA sequences with the same CDR3. The rearrangement uses TRBV7-9 and TRBJ2-2, with no clear D. The V gene's germline CDR1 is SEHNR and CDR2 FQNEAQ (reference sequence). The CDR3 covers 12 residues. The V end was cut by 2 bases, the J end by 6 bases, with 4 bases between. The CDR3 sequence: CASSLRPGELFF. In DNA, the CDR3 is TGTGCCAGCAGCTTACGTCCCGGGGAGCTGTTTTTT.